This TCR beta chain was captured by sequencing in a study of T cells in Graves' hyperthyroidism and ophthalmopathy. A remark on this clonotype: The antigen is unknown.

Amplification targeted TCR beta CDR3 regions from RNA transcripts. Initially, a first-round RT-PCR of the TCR CDR3 employed the HTBI primer set. TCRdb used MiXCR to reprocess the multiplex PCR reads, holding one entry per CDR3 protein. The sample consists of some 600,000 distinct CDR3 sequences, about 15% of them appearing once. In germline, CDR1 is MDHEN, CDR2 SYDVKM. V dropped 7 bases and J dropped 1 base, with 7 bases sitting between them. This CDR3 comprises 13 residues. Points from the study as a whole: Ophthalmopathy was predicted by the model a median of about 6.5 months ahead of onset. Through a model of 13 V-J features, ophthalmopathy was separated from stable hyperthyroidism.

Sample: blood. The rearrangement links TRBV28 to TRBJ1-4; D is unclear. The sequence came from a woman aged 30 to 39 with Graves' hyperthyroidism that later progressed to Graves' ophthalmopathy. The CDR3 sequence: CASIQRTNEKLFF. The CDR3 DNA follows: TGTGCCAGCATACAGCGAACTAATGAAAAACTGTTTTTT.